This record looks at one T cell receptor (beta chain) sequence and its context. What it binds is unknown. The data stem from a study of CD8+ T cells in alopecia areata. Study-level information: Treated patients were scored for severity by percent of scalp affected.

The study, taken as a whole, reports: Mice showed clearer TCR sharing than patients did, a gap that was possibly HLA-related. Whether baseline CD8+ expansion is linked to response remains uncertain, given a single nonresponder.

The germline CDR1 and CDR2 sequences are SGHRS and YFSETQ. Trimming shortened V by 3 bases and J by 5 bases, and 19 bases separated the two germline ends. This CDR3 comprises 16 residues. The sequencing template was cDNA reverse transcribed from extracted RNA. Generated by immunoSEQ multiplex PCR, the TCRdb table keeps only in-frame clones and is missing some. This sample has about 210,000 clones, with around 66% found just once. This sample's treatment: oral pan-JAK inhibitor, 5-10 mg twice daily. Collection of lesional scalp punch biopsies and peripheral blood was performed in alopecia areata patients.

The genes are TRBV5-1 and TRBJ2-3; a weak D match, TRBD2 (7 bases). The sequenced sample was CD4+ T cells sorted from blood, obtained between weeks 43 and 45, from a patient treated with tofacitinib. This clonotype originated in a human donor with alopecia areata. CDR3 sequence: CASSWGGVKIQDTQYF. In DNA, the CDR3 is TGCGCCAGCAGCTGGGGGGGCGTCAAGATTCAAGATACGCAGTATTTT.